The source of this TCR beta chain is a study of immune cell composition in non-small cell lung cancer. Whole-study results and caveats: TIL tumour reactivity correlated with maximal tumour-associated clone frequency in adenocarcinoma. It was not proven that tumour-reactive clones equal dominant tumour-associated clones.

With regard to this clone: Its cognate antigen is unknown.

Normal lung was taken at the farthest possible site, at least 3 cm from tumour. Genomic DNA came from frozen unsorted single-cell suspensions. Some clones are missing from TCRdb's copy, which holds only in-frame ones; the method was immunoSEQ multiplex PCR. The profile shows under 3,000 clones, roughly 73% of them singletons. This CDR3 has 15 residues. The J segment lost 1 base and the V segment lost 2 bases, leaving 5 bases of the junction unmatched. Germline V lookup: CDR1 GTSNPN, CDR2 SVGIG (reference sequence). These records were also assigned to another study, of CD4 T cells in lung cancer. This second study says: Prior treatments included platinum chemotherapy, and some patients had nivolumab or pembrolizumab.

The rearrangement uses TRBV30 and TRBJ2-7; TRBD1 matches at 10 bases. The clonotype was recovered from a human donor with non-small cell lung cancer. Sequenced sample: non-adjacent lung tissue. CDR3 nucleotide sequence: TGTGCCTGGAGTTACTTGGGACAGGGGTCCTACGAGCAGTACTTC. Translated, it gives CAWSYLGQGSYEQYF.